The T cell receptor (beta chain) under discussion was sequenced for a study of neurological immune-mediated disorders. Across the whole study: The multiple sclerosis group of some 35 included approximately 30 relapsing-remitting and 3 secondary progressive patients. Study conclusions and caveats: When the repertoires were sorted by phylogenetic grouping, those of 18 of 34 multiple sclerosis patients ended up in one related-CDR3 cluster, a possible signature.

The germline V gene encodes CDR1 LGHNA and CDR2 YSLEER. After removal of 5 bases from V and 0 bases from J, the junction contained 7 bases not matched to a gene. The CDR3 loop spans 15 amino acids. This clonotype was observed many times. Antigen unknown. Source material was 2 million unsorted PBMCs, stored at -80 °C in RNAlater. A 10-nucleotide random UMI tagged transcripts in template-switch 5'RACE cDNA synthesis. TCRdb reprocessed the 5' RACE reads via MiXCR and lists one record per CDR3 protein. This repertoire shows over 60,000 distinct CDR3 sequences, more than 4% found once; its top ten account for less than 4%.

Material: PBMCs. The genes are TRBV4-3 and TRBJ2-7; 7 nucleotides agree with TRBD2. This receptor was identified in a woman aged 50 to 60 with multiple sclerosis. This CDR3 is CASSKSAGTSYEQYF. The CDR3 DNA is TGCGCCAGCAGCAAATCAGCGGGGACCTCCTACGAGCAGTACTTC.